The next 21 T cell receptor beta chains were all read from a single sample in a study of T cell responses to AZD1222 COVID-19 vaccine. Generated by immunoSEQ multiplex PCR, the TCRdb table keeps only in-frame clones and is missing some. The sample yields 97,000 or so clones, approximately 88% seen once. The starting material was peripheral blood, obtained on day 0 of AZD1222 vaccination. These receptor sequences come from an adult in good health.

The chain carries TRBV6-4 and TRBJ2-1; D could derive from TRBD1 or TRBD2 (5 bases each). Germline V gene lookup returns CDR1 MRHNA and CDR2 SNTAGT. This CDR3 spans 16 amino acids. The V gene lost 4 bases and the J gene lost 0 bases, with 13 bases spanning the gap. This CDR3 reads CASSARSGSSYNEQFF. The DNA for the CDR3 is TGTGCCAGCAGTGCAAGGTCAGGGAGCTCCTACAATGAGCAGTTCTTC.

The rearrangement joins TRBV3-1 (or the pseudogene TRBV3-2) to TRBJ2-2, with D possibly TRBD2 on 6 matching bases. Germline loops: CDR1 LGHDT, CDR2 YNNKEL (reference sequence). The CDR3 runs 15 residues. Trimming cost V 3 bases and J 7 bases, with 15 bases left between them. The DNA of the CDR3 is TGTGCCAGCAGCCACGGCGGGATACGTCACGGGGAGCTGTTTTTT. Its translation: CASSHGGIRHGELFF.

The V and J genes are TRBV9 and TRBJ2-7; D is undetermined. In germline, CDR1 is SGDLS, CDR2 YYNGEE. The CDR3 loop spans 14 amino acids. V was pared by 4 bases and J by 4 bases, with 15 bases between. The CDR3 DNA follows: TGTGCCAGCAGCACGATCCCGGCCACTTACGAGCAGTACTTC. Translated: CASSTIPATYEQYF.

The V and J genes are TRBV30 and TRBJ2-1; TRBD2 aligns across 12 bases. The CDR3 covers 15 residues. Germline values: CDR1 GTSNPN, CDR2 SVGIG (reference sequence). Trimming at V came to 3 bases and at J to 4 bases, leaving 4 bases not matched to a gene. For the CDR3, the DNA is TGTGCCTGGAGGGGGGGACTAGCGGGTTACAATGAGCAGTTCTTC. It encodes CAWRGGLAGYNEQFF.

The chain uses TRBV4-2 and TRBJ2-1; D possibly corresponds to TRBD2 (6 bases). This CDR3 is built from 15 residues. The ends were cut back, 0 bases at V and 1 base at J, with 7 bases in the middle. The germline gives CDR1 LGHNA, CDR2 YNFKEQ. The CDR3 DNA is TGTGCCAGCAGCCAAGATGGAGGGTCCTACAATGAGCAGTTCTTC. This translates into CASSQDGGSYNEQFF.

The chain is built from TRBV2 and TRBJ2-1; maybe TRBD1 (5 bases). Germline V CDR1 and CDR2: SNHLY, FYNNEI. V was trimmed by 6 bases and J by 6 bases, leaving 21 bases between them. CDR3 length: 16 amino acids. The chain's CDR3 is CASSRQRVPSPNEQFF. The CDR3 DNA reads TGTGCCAGCAGCAGACAGCGCGTACCTAGTCCCAATGAGCAGTTCTTC.

The gene calls are TRBV18 and TRBJ1-5; D is uncertain. The germline V and J ends were trimmed by 0 bases and 1 base, with 7 bases remaining between them. The germline gives CDR1 KGHSH, CDR2 LQKENI. The CDR3 runs 15 residues. CDR3 amino acids: CASSPPSKSNQPQHF. CDR3 nucleotide sequence: TGTGCCAGCTCACCACCGTCCAAGAGCAATCAGCCCCAGCATTTT.

The V and J genes are TRBV2 and TRBJ1-4; 8 bases line up with TRBD1. The germline CDR1 and CDR2 sequences are SNHLY and FYNNEI. This CDR3 has 14 amino acids. The trim removed 3 bases at V and 6 bases at J, leaving 3 bases unmatched. CDR3 in amino acids: CASSDQGAHEKLFF. CDR3 nucleotide sequence: TGTGCCAGCAGTGATCAGGGGGCGCATGAAAAACTGTTTTTT.

V gene TRBV30 combines with J gene TRBJ1-4; D not resolved. The germline CDR1 and CDR2 sequences are GTSNPN and SVGIG (reference sequence). The CDR3 loop spans 12 amino acids. V shed 4 bases and J shed 5 bases, with 8 bases lying between them. The DNA of the CDR3 is TGTGCCTGGATTCAGAGAAATGAAAAACTGTTTTTT. Residues: CAWIQRNEKLFF.

The chain joins TRBV24-1 to TRBJ2-4, with D unresolved. Trimming removed 0 bases at V and 3 bases at J, with 11 bases between. The CDR3 extends over 16 amino acids. CDR1 is KGHDR and CDR2 is SFDVKD in the germline V gene. The CDR3 bases are TGTGCCACCAGTGATTTGAATAGATCGGGCAAAAACATTCAGTACTTC. This encodes CATSDLNRSGKNIQYF.

The chain employs TRBV12-5 and TRBJ2-1; a possible D gene is TRBD2 (6 bases). The V gene's germline CDR1 is LGHNT and CDR2 FRNRAP. This CDR3 has 15 amino acids. V lost 3 bases to trimming and J lost 0 bases, with 9 bases between them. The CDR3 region is CASGFGSPSYNEQFF. The CDR3 DNA follows: TGTGCTAGTGGTTTCGGGAGCCCCTCCTACAATGAGCAGTTCTTC.

This clone has just one count. V and J are TRBV29-1 and TRBJ1-1; D is undetermined. The CDR3 runs to 12 residues. V lost 7 bases and J 1 base, leaving 10 bases between the germline ends. The germline CDR1 and CDR2 sequences are SQVTM and ANQGSEA. DNA of the CDR3: TGCAGCGGTAGTAACGGGAACACTGAAGCTTTCTTT. It specifies CSGSNGNTEAFF.

The chain joins TRBV6-1 to TRBJ1-2; D is uncertain. The CDR3 is made up of 14 amino acids. V was clipped by 2 bases and J by 0 bases, with 7 bases between them. Per the germline V gene, CDR1 is MNHNS and CDR2 is SASEGT. The CDR3: CASSELNSNYGYTF. The CDR3 nucleotides are TGTGCCAGCAGTGAATTGAACTCTAACTATGGCTACACCTTC.

This chain links TRBV14 with TRBJ2-7, with TRBD2 matching 9 bases. From germline, CDR1 is SGHDN and CDR2 FVKESK. With 5 bases clipped from V and 5 bases from J, the junction kept 10 bases outside the gene matches. The length of the CDR3 is 15 residues. DNA for the CDR3: TGTGCCAGCAGCTCATTAGCGGGAGTTGTAAACGAGCAGTACTTC. It encodes CASSSLAGVVNEQYF.

V gene TRBV13 combines with J gene TRBJ2-1, with 9 nucleotides matching TRBD2. There are 15 residues in the CDR3. Germline V lookup: CDR1 PRHDT, CDR2 FYEKMQ (reference sequence). J was trimmed by 7 bases and V by 0 bases; bases with no gene match: 4. In nucleotides, the CDR3 is TGTGCCAGCAGCTTAGGACTAGCGGGTAATAATGAGCAGTTCTTC. Translated, it gives CASSLGLAGNNEQFF.

V gene TRBV15 combines with J gene TRBJ1-4; a weak D match, TRBD1 (5 bases). CDR3 length: 15 residues. Trimming cost V 0 bases and J 11 bases, with 16 bases left between them. Germline V CDR1 and CDR2: LNHNV, YYDKDF (reference sequence). The CDR3: CATSRDWQGMRKLFF. The CDR3 DNA is TGTGCCACCAGCAGAGATTGGCAGGGAATGAGGAAACTGTTTTTT. Full variable domain (remainder filled in from reference TRBV15 and TRBJ1-4): DAMVIQNPRYQVTQFGKPVTLSCSQTLNHNVMYWYQQKSSQAPKLLFHYYDKDFNNEADTPDNFQSRRPNTSFCFLDIRSPGLGDTAMYLCATSRDWQGMRKLFFGSGTQLSVL.

The chain couples TRBV4-1 to TRBJ1-1; D unclear. Germline V gives CDR1 MGHRA, CDR2 YSYEKL. CDR3 length: 15 amino acids. Trimming stripped 5 bases from V and 4 bases from J, with 17 bases between. The CDR3 nucleotides are TGCGCCAGCAGCACTTCTGAGGGTGCAGCCACTGAAGCTTTCTTT. It yields the protein CASSTSEGAATEAFF.

This chain uses TRBV7-2 with TRBJ2-7, with TRBD2 matching 9 bases. This CDR3 contains 15 residues. Unmatched junction bases numbered 8, after V lost 5 bases and J lost 3 bases. Germline CDR1 is SGHTA and CDR2 is FQGNSA. The CDR3 is CASSTGAGGIYEQYF. CDR3 nucleotide sequence: TGTGCCAGCAGCACGGGGGCGGGAGGGATCTACGAGCAGTACTTC.

The chain carries TRBV6-5 and TRBJ1-1, with D possibly TRBD1 on 6 matching bases. Trimming left V 0 bases short and J 3 bases short, with 14 bases between. From germline, CDR1 is MNHEY and CDR2 SVGAGI. The CDR3 consists of 16 residues. Here the CDR3 reads CASSYSTGPLDTEAFF. The CDR3 DNA is TGTGCCAGCAGTTACTCGACAGGACCCTTGGACACTGAAGCTTTCTTT.

This clone was seen a handful of times. This sequence joins TRBV28 and TRBJ1-4; TRBD1 is a possible D gene (5 bases). With 6 bases removed from V and 7 bases from J, the gap between germline ends came to 9 bases. The CDR3 contains 12 residues. Germline CDR1 and CDR2: MDHEN and SYDVKM. CDR3 nucleotide sequence: TGTGCCAGCAGGCAGGGCCGTGAAAAACTGTTTTTT. Its translation is CASRQGREKLFF.

The chain employs TRBV10-3 and TRBJ2-7, with a tentative D call TRBD2 (6 bases). The V end lost 6 bases, the J end lost 7 bases, and 16 bases lay between the germline ends. This CDR3 has 13 residues. Per germline, CDR1 ENHRY and CDR2 SYGVKD. DNA for the CDR3: TGTGCCATCAGCCTGGTAGGAGGGGAAGAGCAGTACTTC. Its translation is CAISLVGGEEQYF.